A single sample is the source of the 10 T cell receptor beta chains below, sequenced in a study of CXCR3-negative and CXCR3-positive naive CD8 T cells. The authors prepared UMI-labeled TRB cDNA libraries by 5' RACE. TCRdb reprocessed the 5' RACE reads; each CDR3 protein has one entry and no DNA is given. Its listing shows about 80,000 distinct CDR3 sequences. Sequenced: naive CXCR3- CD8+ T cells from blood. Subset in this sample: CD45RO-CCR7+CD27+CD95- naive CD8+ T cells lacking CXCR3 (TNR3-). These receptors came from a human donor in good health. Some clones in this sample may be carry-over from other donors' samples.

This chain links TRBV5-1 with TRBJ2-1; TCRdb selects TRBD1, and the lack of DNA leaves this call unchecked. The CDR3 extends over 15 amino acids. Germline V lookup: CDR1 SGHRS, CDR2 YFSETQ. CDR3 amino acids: CASTSGTGVIDEQFF.

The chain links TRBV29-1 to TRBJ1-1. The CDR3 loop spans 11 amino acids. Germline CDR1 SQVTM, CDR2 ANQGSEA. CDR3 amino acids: CSVAPNTEAFF.

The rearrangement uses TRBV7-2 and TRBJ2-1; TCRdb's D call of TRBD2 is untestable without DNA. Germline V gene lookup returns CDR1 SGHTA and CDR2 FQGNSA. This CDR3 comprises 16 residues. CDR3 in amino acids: CASSLVVAGGPKTRFF.

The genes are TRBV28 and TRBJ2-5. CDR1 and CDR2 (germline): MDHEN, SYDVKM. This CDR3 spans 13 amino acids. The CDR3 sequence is CASSLALSGTQYF.

This CDR3 is CSAPRATGELFF. The chain recombines TRBV29-1 with TRBJ2-2; TCRdb gives TRBD2 as the D gene, but with no DNA this cannot be confirmed. This CDR3 spans 12 amino acids. Germline CDR1 reads SQVTM; CDR2 reads ANQGSEA.

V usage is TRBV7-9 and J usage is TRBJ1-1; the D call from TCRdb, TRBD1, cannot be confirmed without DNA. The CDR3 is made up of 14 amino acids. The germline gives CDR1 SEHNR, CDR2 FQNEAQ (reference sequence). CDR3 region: CASSLVGGGTEAFF.

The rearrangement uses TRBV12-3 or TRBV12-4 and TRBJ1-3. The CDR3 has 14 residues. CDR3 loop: CASGTGLSGNTIYF.

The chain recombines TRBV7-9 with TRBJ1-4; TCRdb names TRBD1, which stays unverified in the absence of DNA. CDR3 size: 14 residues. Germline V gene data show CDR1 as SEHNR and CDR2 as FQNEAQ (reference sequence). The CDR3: CASTYGQDSEKLFF.

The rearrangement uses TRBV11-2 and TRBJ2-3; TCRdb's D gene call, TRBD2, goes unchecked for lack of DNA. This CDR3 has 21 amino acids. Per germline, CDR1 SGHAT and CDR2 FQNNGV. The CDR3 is CASSSWPGLAGGKLSTDTQYF.

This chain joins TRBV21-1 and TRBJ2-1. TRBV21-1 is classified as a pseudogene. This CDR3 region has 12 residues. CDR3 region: CASSKAYNEQFF.